The source of this TCR beta chain is a study of cytotoxic CD8 clonotypes in ibrutinib-treated CLL. Across the whole study: The average sample held roughly 250,000 productive templates and 85,000 to 100,000 productive rearrangements. Study results and limitations: Sampling schedules were unmatched across sustained-remission and progressing patients. Baseline clonality, higher than in age-matched healthy donors, tracked circulating CD8+ T-cell counts.

Using immunoSEQ multiplex PCR, the repertoire was profiled, and TCRdb retains in-frame clones only, with some absent. The sample lists about 84,000 clones; 86% were seen once. Points on this clone: The antigen is undetermined.

The CDR3 runs to 19 residues. V shed 0 bases, J shed 4 bases, and the junction held 12 bases outside the gene matches. Germline V gives CDR1 LGHNA, CDR2 YSLEER. Material: PBMCs, obtained before ibrutinib treatment. The chain couples TRBV4-3 to TRBJ2-3, with TRBD2 matching over 11 bases. The TCR sequence derives from a human donor with chronic lymphocytic leukemia. CDR3 sequence: CASSQDRGLAVLGADTQYF. The DNA of the CDR3 is TGCGCCAGCAGCCAAGATCGGGGACTAGCGGTTCTCGGAGCAGATACGCAGTATTTT.